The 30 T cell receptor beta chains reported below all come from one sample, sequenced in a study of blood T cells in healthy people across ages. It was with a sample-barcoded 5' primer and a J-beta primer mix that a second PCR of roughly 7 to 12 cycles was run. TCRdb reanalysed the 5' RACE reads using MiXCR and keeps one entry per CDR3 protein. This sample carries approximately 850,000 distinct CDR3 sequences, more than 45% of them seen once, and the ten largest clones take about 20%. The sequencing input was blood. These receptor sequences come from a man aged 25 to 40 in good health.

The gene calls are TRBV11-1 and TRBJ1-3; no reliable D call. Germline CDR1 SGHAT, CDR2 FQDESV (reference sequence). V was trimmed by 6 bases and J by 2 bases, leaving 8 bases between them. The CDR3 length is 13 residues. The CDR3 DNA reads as TGTGCCAGCAGGTTTCGGACTGGAAACACCATATATTTT. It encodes CASRFRTGNTIYF.

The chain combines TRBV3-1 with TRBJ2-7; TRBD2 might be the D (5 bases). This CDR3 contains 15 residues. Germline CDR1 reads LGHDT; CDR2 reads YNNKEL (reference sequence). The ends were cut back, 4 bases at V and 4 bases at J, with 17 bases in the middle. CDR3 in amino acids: CASSRGGRVAYEQYF. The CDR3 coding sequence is TGTGCCAGCAGCCGAGGTGGGAGAGTCGCTTACGAGCAGTACTTC.

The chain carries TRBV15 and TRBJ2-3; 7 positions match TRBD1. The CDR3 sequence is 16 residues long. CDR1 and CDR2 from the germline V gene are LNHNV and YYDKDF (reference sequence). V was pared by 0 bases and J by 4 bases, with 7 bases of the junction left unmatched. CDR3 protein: CATSRDEKQGADTQYF. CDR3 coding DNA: TGTGCCACCAGCAGAGATGAAAAGCAGGGGGCAGATACGCAGTATTTT.

The CDR3 DNA sequence: TGCAGCGTTGAGAGGGAGCAGAACACTGAAGCTTTCTTT. It is translated as CSVEREQNTEAFF. The chain links TRBV29-1 to TRBJ1-1; D gene uncertain. CDR3 length: 13 residues. The V end lost 3 bases, the J end lost 1 base, and 9 bases lay between the germline ends. The V gene's germline CDR1 is SQVTM and CDR2 ANQGSEA. The whole variable domain, remainder taken from reference TRBV29-1 and TRBJ1-1, is SAVISQKPSRDICQRGTSLTIQCQVDSQVTMMFWYRQQPGQSLTLIATANQGSEATYESGFVIDKFPISRPNLTFSTLTVSNMSPEDSSIYLCSVEREQNTEAFFGQGTRLTVV.

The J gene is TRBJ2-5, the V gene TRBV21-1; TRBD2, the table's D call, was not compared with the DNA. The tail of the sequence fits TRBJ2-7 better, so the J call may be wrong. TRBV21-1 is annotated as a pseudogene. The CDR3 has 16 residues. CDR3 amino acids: CASSKSGGRRHYEQYF. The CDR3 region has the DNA TGTGCCAGCAGCAAAAGTGGTGGCCGTCGCCACTACGAGCAGTACTTC.

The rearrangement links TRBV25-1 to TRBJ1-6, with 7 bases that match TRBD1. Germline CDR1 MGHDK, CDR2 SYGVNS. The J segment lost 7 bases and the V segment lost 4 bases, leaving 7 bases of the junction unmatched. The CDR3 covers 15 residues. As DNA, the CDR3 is TGTGCCAGCAGTGGTGCGGGACAGCGGAATTCACCCCTCCACTTT. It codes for CASSGAGQRNSPLHF.

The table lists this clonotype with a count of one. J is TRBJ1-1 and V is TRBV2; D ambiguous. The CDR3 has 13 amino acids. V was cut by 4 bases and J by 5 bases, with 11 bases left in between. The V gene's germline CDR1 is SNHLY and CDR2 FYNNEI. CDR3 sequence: CASSVMVLTEAFF. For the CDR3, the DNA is TGTGCCAGCAGTGTTATGGTCTTGACTGAAGCTTTCTTT.

The DNA of the CDR3 is TGTGCCAGCAGCGCCACAGGTCCCTATGGCTACACCTTC. It yields the protein CASSATGPYGYTF. V and J are TRBV9 and TRBJ1-2, with D tentatively TRBD1 (5 bases). V was shortened by 3 bases and J by 4 bases, with 10 bases between the two germline ends. Germline values: CDR1 SGDLS, CDR2 YYNGEE. This CDR3 is 13 amino acids long.

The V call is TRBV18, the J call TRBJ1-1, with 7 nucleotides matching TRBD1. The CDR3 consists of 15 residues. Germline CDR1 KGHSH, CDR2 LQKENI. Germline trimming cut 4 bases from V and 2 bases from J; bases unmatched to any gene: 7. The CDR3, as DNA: TGTGCCAGCTCACTGACAGGGCCCAGTAACACTGAAGCTTTCTTT. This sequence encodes CASSLTGPSNTEAFF.

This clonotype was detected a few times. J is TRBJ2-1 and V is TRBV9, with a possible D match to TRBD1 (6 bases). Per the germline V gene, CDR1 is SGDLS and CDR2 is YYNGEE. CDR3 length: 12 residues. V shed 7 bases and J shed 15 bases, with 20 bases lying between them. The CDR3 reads CASGIDRTLLFF. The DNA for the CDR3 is TGTGCCAGCGGGATTGACAGGACCCTTCTGTTCTTC.

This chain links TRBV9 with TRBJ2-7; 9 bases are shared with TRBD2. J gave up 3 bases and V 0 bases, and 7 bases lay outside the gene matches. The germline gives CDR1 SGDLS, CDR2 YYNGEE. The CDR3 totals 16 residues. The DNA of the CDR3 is TGTGCCAGCAGCGTAGAGATCGCGGGAGGGATCTACGAGCAGTACTTC. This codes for CASSVEIAGGIYEQYF.

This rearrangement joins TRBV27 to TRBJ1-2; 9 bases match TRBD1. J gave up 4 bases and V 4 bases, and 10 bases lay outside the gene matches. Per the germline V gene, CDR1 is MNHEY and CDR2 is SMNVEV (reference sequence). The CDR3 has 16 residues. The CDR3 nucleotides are TGTGCCAGCAGTTCGTCCCGGGACAGGGTGGCCTATGGCTACACCTTC. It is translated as CASSSSRDRVAYGYTF.

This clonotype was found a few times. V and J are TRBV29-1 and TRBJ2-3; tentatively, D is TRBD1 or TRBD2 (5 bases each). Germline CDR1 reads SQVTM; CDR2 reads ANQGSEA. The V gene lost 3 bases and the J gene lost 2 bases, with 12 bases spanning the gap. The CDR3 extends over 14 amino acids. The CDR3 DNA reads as TGCAGCGTTGAGGGGACCACCTACACAGATACGCAGTATTTT. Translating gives CSVEGTTYTDTQYF.

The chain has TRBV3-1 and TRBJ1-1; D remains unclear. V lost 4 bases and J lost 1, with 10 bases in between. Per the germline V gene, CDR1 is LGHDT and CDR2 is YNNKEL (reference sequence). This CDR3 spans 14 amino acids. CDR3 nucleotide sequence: TGTGCCAGCAGCCTAGGGATAGAGAACACTGAAGCTTTCTTT. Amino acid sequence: CASSLGIENTEAFF. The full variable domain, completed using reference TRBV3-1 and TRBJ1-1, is DTAVSQTPKYLVTQMGNDKSIKCEQNLGHDTMYWYKQDSKKFLKIMFSYNNKELIINETVPNRFSPKSPDKAHLNLHINSLELGDSAVYFCASSLGIENTEAFFGQGTRLTVV.

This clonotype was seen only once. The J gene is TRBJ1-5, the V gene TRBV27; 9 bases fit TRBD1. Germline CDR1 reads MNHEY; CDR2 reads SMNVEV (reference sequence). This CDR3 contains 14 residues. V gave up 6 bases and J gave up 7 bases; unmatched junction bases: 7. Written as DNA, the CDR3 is TGTGCCAGCAGGTCCGGGACAGGGAACCAGCCCCAGCATTTT. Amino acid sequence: CASRSGTGNQPQHF.

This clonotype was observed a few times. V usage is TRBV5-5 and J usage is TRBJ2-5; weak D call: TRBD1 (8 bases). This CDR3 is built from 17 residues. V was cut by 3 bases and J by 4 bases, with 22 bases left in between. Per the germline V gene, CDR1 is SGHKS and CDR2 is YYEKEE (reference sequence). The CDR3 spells CASSSYGQGGARETQYF. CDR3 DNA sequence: TGTGCCAGCAGCTCGTACGGACAGGGAGGGGCACGAGAGACCCAGTACTTC.

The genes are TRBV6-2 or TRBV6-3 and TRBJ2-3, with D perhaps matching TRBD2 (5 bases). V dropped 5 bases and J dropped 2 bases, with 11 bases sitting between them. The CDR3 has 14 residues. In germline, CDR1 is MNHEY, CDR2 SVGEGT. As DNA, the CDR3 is TGTGCCAGCAGTGGAGCGGCTAACACAGATACGCAGTATTTT. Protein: CASSGAANTDTQYF.

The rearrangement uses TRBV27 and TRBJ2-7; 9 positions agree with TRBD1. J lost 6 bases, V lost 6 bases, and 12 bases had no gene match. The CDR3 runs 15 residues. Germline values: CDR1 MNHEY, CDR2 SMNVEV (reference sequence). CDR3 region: CASSQQGAWGPEQYF. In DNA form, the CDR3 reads TGTGCCAGCAGCCAACAGGGGGCTTGGGGGCCCGAGCAGTACTTC.

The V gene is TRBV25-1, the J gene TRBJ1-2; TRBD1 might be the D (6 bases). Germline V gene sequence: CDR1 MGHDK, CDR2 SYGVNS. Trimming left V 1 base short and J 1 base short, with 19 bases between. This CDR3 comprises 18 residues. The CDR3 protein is CASSESGEGRGYNYGYTF. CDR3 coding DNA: TGTGCCAGCAGTGAATCAGGGGAGGGAAGGGGCTATAACTATGGCTACACCTTC.

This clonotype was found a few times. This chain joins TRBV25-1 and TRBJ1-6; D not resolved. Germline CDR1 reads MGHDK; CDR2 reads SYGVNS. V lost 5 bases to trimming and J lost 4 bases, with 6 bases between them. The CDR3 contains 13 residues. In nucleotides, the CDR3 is TGTGCCAGCAGTAGACGGTATAATTCACCCCTCCACTTT. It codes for CASSRRYNSPLHF.

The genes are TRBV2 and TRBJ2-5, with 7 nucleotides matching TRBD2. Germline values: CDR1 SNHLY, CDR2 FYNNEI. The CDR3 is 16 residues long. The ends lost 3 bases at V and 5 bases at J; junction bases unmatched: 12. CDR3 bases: TGTGCCAGCAGTGAGGGAGGGTACGGATTTAGGGAGACCCAGTACTTC. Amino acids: CASSEGGYGFRETQYF.

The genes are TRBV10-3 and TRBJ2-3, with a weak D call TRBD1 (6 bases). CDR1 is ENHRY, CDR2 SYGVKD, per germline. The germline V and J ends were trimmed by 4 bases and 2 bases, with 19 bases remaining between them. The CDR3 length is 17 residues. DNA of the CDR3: TGTGCCATCAGTGGGACCTGGGACACGCAACTCACAGATACGCAGTATTTT. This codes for CAISGTWDTQLTDTQYF.

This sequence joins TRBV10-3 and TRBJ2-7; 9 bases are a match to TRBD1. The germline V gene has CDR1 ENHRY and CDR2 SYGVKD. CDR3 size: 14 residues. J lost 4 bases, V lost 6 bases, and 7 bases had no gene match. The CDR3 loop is CAISPGQGPYEQYF. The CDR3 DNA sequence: TGTGCCATCAGCCCGGGACAGGGTCCTTACGAGCAGTACTTC.

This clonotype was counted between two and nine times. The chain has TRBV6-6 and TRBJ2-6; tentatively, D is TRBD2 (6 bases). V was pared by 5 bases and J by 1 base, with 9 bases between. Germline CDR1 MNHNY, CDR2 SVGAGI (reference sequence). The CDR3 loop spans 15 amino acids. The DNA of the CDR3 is TGTGCCAGCAGTACCGGGGGATCTGGGGCCAACGTCCTGACTTTC. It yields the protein CASSTGGSGANVLTF.

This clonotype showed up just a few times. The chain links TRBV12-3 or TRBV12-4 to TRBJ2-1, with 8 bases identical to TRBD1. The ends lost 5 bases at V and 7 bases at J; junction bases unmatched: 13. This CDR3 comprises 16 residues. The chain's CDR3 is CASSPTPGQVGNEQFF. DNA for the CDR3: TGTGCCAGCAGTCCAACTCCGGGACAGGTAGGGAATGAGCAGTTCTTC.

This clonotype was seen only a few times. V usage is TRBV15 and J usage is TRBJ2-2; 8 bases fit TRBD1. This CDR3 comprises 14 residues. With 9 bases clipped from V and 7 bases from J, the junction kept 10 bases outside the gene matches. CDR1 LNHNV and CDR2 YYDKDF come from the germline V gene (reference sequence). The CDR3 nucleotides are TGTGCCACGAAGAAGGACAGGGCCTACGGGGAGCTGTTTTTT. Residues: CATKKDRAYGELFF.

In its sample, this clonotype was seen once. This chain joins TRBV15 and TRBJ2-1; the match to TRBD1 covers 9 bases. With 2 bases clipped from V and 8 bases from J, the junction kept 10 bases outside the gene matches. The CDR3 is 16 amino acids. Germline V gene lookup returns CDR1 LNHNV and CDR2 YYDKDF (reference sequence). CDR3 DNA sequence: TGTGCCACCAGCAGACTCTCCGGGACAGGGCGCCATGAGCAGTTCTTC. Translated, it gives CATSRLSGTGRHEQFF.

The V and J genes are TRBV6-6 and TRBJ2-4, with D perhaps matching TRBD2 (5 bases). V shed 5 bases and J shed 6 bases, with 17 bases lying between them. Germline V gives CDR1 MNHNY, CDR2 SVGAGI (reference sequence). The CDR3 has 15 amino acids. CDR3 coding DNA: TGTGCCAGCAGTCCCCTGGTAGCGAAGGGAAACATTCAGTACTTC. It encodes CASSPLVAKGNIQYF.

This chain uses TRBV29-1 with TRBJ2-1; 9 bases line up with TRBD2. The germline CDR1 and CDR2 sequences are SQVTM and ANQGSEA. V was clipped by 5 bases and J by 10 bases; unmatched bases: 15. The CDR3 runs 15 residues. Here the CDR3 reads CSVTSPSGALTEQFF. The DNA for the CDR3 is TGCAGCGTTACCTCTCCTAGCGGGGCCCTCACAGAGCAGTTCTTC.

For the CDR3, the DNA is TGCGCCAGCAGCCAAGATGGTTCGGGGTTGTACGCGCAGTATTTT. Translation gives CASSQDGSGLYAQYF. The genes are TRBV4-3 and TRBJ2-3, with D possibly being TRBD2 (5 bases). Germline-derived CDR1 and CDR2 are LGHNA and YSLEER. V lost 0 bases and J 10 bases, leaving 17 bases between the germline ends. The CDR3 extends over 15 amino acids.